This T cell receptor beta chain is from a study of CD8+CD57+ T cells in acquired aplastic anemia. Turning to the study itself: An average of 3.2 ug of DNA was obtained from sorted CD4+ and CD8+ cells. The study, taken as a whole, reports: Patients and controls shared approximately 28 CD8+ CDR3 sequences.

This clonotype was counted once. The antigen remains undetermined. This CDR3 comprises 14 residues. The ends were cut back, 4 bases at V and 0 bases at J, with 10 bases in the middle. TCR beta VDJ and CDR3 profiles were obtained from a genomic DNA template. Via MiXCR, TCRdb re-called the reads, giving one row per CDR3 protein. The repertoire holds fewer than 200,000 distinct CDR3 sequences, with about 60% as singletons. The chain carries TRBV12-3 or TRBV12-4 and TRBJ2-7, with unresolved D. The receptor comes from a human donor in good health. What was sequenced was sorted CD4+, CD8+, or CD8+CD57+ T cells (not recorded which) from PBMCs. The CDR3: CASSSAITSYEQYF. CDR3 DNA sequence: TGTGCCAGCAGTTCAGCGATAACCTCCTACGAGCAGTACTTC.